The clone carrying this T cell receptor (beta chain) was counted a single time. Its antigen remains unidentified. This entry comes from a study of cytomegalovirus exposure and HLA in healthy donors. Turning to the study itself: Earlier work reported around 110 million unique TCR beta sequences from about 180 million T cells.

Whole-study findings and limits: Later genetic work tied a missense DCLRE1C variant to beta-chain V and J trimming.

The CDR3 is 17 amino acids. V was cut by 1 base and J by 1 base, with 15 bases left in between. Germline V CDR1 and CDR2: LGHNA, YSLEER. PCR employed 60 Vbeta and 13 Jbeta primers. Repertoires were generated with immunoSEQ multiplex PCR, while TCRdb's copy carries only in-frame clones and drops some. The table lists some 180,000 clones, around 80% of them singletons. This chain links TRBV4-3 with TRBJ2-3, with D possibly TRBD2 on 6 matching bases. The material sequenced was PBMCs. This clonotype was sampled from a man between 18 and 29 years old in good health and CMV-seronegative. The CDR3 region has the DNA TGCGCCAGCAGCCAAGCCCCAGTTTTAGCGGGCACAGATACGCAGTATTTT. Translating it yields CASSQAPVLAGTDTQYF.